These 25 T cell receptor beta chains share one sample of origin, sequenced in a study of blood T cell repertoires in COVID-19. The protocol was immunoSEQ multiplex PCR, while the TCRdb copy is restricted to in-frame clones and leaves out a portion. In the table there are approximately 270,000 clones, around 90% of which are singletons. The sample taken for sequencing was PBMCs or T cells enriched from blood (not recorded which). Source of these receptors: a human donor in a cohort exposed to, infected with or recovered from COVID-19 (not recorded which). The donor label of this sample is uncertain.

The DNA for the CDR3 is TGTGCCAGCAGCTTCTCGGGGGAGCAGTACTTC. Its translation: CASSFSGEQYF. The rearrangement joins TRBV21-1 to TRBJ2-7; the table gives TRBD2 as D, unverified against the DNA. TRBV21-1 is tagged as a pseudogene. The CDR3 totals 11 residues.

V and J are TRBV7-2 and TRBJ1-2; 7 nucleotides align to TRBD1. Germline V gene lookup returns CDR1 SGHTA and CDR2 FQGNSA. The V gene end was trimmed by 0 bases and the J gene end by 0 bases; junction bases not matched to a gene: 1. The CDR3 runs to 15 residues. CDR3 in amino acids: CASSLAGQTNYGYTF. CDR3 DNA: TGTGCCAGCAGCTTAGCGGGACAGACTAACTATGGCTACACCTTC.

This chain joins TRBV5-4 and TRBJ1-4; 7 bases match TRBD1. The germline V gene encodes CDR1 SGHNT and CDR2 YYREEE (reference sequence). This CDR3 contains 14 residues. Unmatched junction bases numbered 6, after V lost 7 bases and J lost 3 bases. The CDR3 DNA reads as TGTGCCAGCGGGACAGTGGGTGCTAATGAAAAACTGTTTTTT. Encoded protein: CASGTVGANEKLFF.

This chain joins TRBV23-1 and TRBJ1-1; D unresolved. TRBV23-1 is an ORF, and what it does is uncertain. This CDR3 contains 9 residues. With 3 bases removed from V and 13 bases from J, the gap between germline ends came to 6 bases. Here the CDR3 reads CASSQGDFF. Here the CDR3 DNA reads TGCGCCAGCAGTCAGGGAGATTTCTTT.

The rearrangement links TRBV20-1 to TRBJ2-5, with D maybe TRBD1 (6 bases). Germline V gene data show CDR1 as DFQATT and CDR2 as SNEGSKA (reference sequence). The CDR3 is made up of 11 amino acids. V gave up 4 bases and J gave up 4 bases, with 7 bases separating them. The CDR3 region is CSAIGGETQYF. CDR3 bases: TGCAGTGCTATAGGGGGAGAGACCCAGTACTTC.

J is TRBJ2-1 and V is TRBV19, with TRBD2 identical over 10 bases. Germline V lookup: CDR1 LNHDA, CDR2 SQIVND (reference sequence). The CDR3 loop spans 18 amino acids. The V gene end was trimmed by 1 base and the J gene end by 0 bases; junction bases not matched to a gene: 6. The CDR3 DNA sequence: TGTGCCAGTAGTATAGTACTAGCGGGGATAAGCTCCTACAATGAGCAGTTCTTC. This sequence encodes CASSIVLAGISSYNEQFF.

The V gene is TRBV19, the J gene TRBJ1-5; 9 nucleotides align to TRBD1. J lost 4 bases, V lost 5 bases, and 3 bases had no gene match. The CDR3 is made up of 14 amino acids. Germline values: CDR1 LNHDA, CDR2 SQIVND (reference sequence). The CDR3 bases are TGTGCCAGTAGTCCCGGGACAGGGAATCAGCCCCAGCATTTT. This sequence encodes CASSPGTGNQPQHF.

J is TRBJ1-2 and V is TRBV28, with D possibly being TRBD1 (6 bases). The germline V gene has CDR1 MDHEN and CDR2 SYDVKM. The CDR3 length is 15 residues. V shed 6 bases and J shed 2 bases, with 16 bases lying between them. The CDR3 sequence is CASRATGHTNYGYTF. CDR3 DNA sequence: TGTGCCAGCAGGGCTACAGGGCATACCAACTATGGCTACACCTTC.

The chain couples TRBV2 to TRBJ2-5; D is uncertain. From germline, CDR1 is SNHLY and CDR2 FYNNEI. The CDR3 spans 13 residues. V gave up 4 bases and J gave up 1 base, with 7 bases separating them. The CDR3 loop is CASSGGPQETQYF. The CDR3 nucleotides read TGTGCCAGCAGTGGTGGGCCCCAAGAGACCCAGTACTTC.

This clone was detected a few times. This chain connects TRBV4-2 to TRBJ2-1; TRBD2 matches at 9 bases. The CDR3 is 16 residues long. Trimming took 0 bases from V and 4 from J; bases not matched to a gene: 4. CDR1 is LGHNA and CDR2 is YNFKEQ in the germline V gene. CDR3 sequence (DNA): TGTGCCAGCAGCCAAGAGTCTAGCGGGGCTTACAATGAGCAGTTCTTC. This encodes CASSQESSGAYNEQFF.

The chain recombines TRBV5-6 with TRBJ2-7, with a tentative D call TRBD2 (5 bases). This CDR3 region has 13 residues. Trimming shortened V by 1 base and J by 2 bases, and 7 bases separated the two germline ends. Germline-derived CDR1 and CDR2 are SGHDT and YYEEEE. The CDR3 here is CASSLSGAYEQYF. In DNA form, the CDR3 reads TGTGCCAGCAGCTTGAGCGGTGCCTACGAGCAGTACTTC.

V usage is TRBV2 and J usage is TRBJ1-4; 7 nucleotides line up with TRBD1. This CDR3 contains 14 residues. From germline, CDR1 is SNHLY and CDR2 FYNNEI. The V and J ends lost 5 bases and 7 bases, in that order; junction bases with no gene match: 7. CDR3 nucleotide sequence: TGTGCCAGCAGTCGACAGGGTCTGGGTGAAAAACTGTTTTTT. Translating it yields CASSRQGLGEKLFF.

The table lists this clone with a few counts. The J gene is TRBJ2-1, the V gene TRBV5-6; 7 bases align to TRBD1. Germline V CDR1 and CDR2: SGHDT, YYEEEE. V lost 4 bases and J lost 4; bases outside the gene matches: 5. The CDR3 covers 14 residues. The CDR3 bases are TGTGCCAGCAGCCTCCGGGACAGTTACAATGAGCAGTTCTTC. Protein product: CASSLRDSYNEQFF.

The V and J genes are TRBV5-6 and TRBJ2-3, with 12 nucleotides matching TRBD2. Germline values: CDR1 SGHDT, CDR2 YYEEEE. V dropped 4 bases and J dropped 5; count of bases not matched to a gene: 2. This CDR3 is built from 14 residues. In DNA, the CDR3 is TGTGCCAGCAGCCTAGCGGGGGGGCGAGATACGCAGTATTTT. Translating it yields CASSLAGGRDTQYF.

The genes are TRBV18 and TRBJ2-5; D is undetermined. The CDR3 is made up of 13 amino acids. The V and J ends lost 0 bases and 7 bases respectively, with 9 bases between them. Germline CDR1 and CDR2: KGHSH and LQKENI. CDR3 sequence: CASSPPIEPTQYF. For the CDR3, the DNA is TGTGCCAGCTCACCACCGATCGAGCCGACCCAGTACTTC.

The chain recombines TRBV9 with TRBJ2-3; possibly TRBD2 for D (5 bases). Trimming removed 2 bases at V and 6 bases at J, with 10 bases between. This CDR3 has 13 residues. Per the germline V gene, CDR1 is SGDLS and CDR2 is YYNGEE. The CDR3, as DNA: TGTGCCAGCAGCGTGGAGGAGATCGATACGCAGTATTTT. Translation gives CASSVEEIDTQYF.

The chain is built from TRBV2 and TRBJ2-7, with TRBD2 matching 15 bases. The germline CDR1 and CDR2 sequences are SNHLY and FYNNEI. V shed 7 bases, J shed 0 bases, and the junction held 4 bases outside the gene matches. This CDR3 is 16 amino acids long. CDR3 loop: CASTGTSGGPSYEQYF. The CDR3 DNA reads TGTGCCAGCACCGGGACTAGCGGGGGGCCCTCCTACGAGCAGTACTTC. The whole variable domain, remainder taken from reference TRBV2 and TRBJ2-7, is EPEVTQTPSHQVTQMGQEVILRCVPISNHLYFYWYRQILGQKVEFLVSFYNNEISEKSEIFDDQFSVERPDGSNFTLKIRSTKLEDSAMYFCASTGTSGGPSYEQYFGPGTRLTVT.

The chain links TRBV7-7 to TRBJ1-4, with 7 bases lining up with TRBD1. The length of the CDR3 is 15 residues. V shed 11 bases and J 6 bases; nucleotides not matched to a gene: 15. CDR1 is SSHAT and CDR2 is FNYEAQ in the germline V gene (reference sequence). The CDR3 nucleotides are TGTGCCTCCTCGGTCGGGGACAGTTGGCATGAAAAACTGTTTTTT. It translates to CASSVGDSWHEKLFF.

This chain joins TRBV4-1 and TRBJ2-1; D is unresolved. CDR1 is MGHRA and CDR2 is YSYEKL in the germline V gene. V lost 0 bases and J lost 0, with 9 bases in between. This CDR3 spans 16 amino acids. This chain's CDR3 is CASSQEGRFSYNEQFF. The CDR3 DNA sequence: TGCGCCAGCAGCCAAGAAGGCAGGTTCTCCTACAATGAGCAGTTCTTC.

The chain is built from TRBV27 and TRBJ1-1; 12 bases align to TRBD1. The V gene's germline CDR1 is MNHEY and CDR2 SMNVEV (reference sequence). V shed 6 bases and J 4 bases; nucleotides not matched to a gene: 6. CDR3 length: 15 amino acids. This CDR3 is CASRAGTGGSTEAFF. The CDR3 bases are TGTGCCAGCAGAGCCGGGACAGGGGGCTCCACTGAAGCTTTCTTT.

The V gene is TRBV27, the J gene TRBJ2-2; no firm D call. CDR3 size: 15 residues. Trimming stripped 3 bases from V and 1 base from J, with 9 bases between. Germline loops: CDR1 MNHEY, CDR2 SMNVEV (reference sequence). The CDR3 region is CASSFGPGNTGELFF. The DNA of the CDR3 is TGTGCCAGCAGTTTTGGTCCAGGGAACACCGGGGAGCTGTTTTTT.

This chain connects TRBV11-2 to TRBJ2-1; 8 positions agree with TRBD2. V trimming: 2 bases; J trimming: 2 bases; junction bases outside the gene matches: 2. The length of the CDR3 is 15 residues. CDR1 and CDR2 from the germline V gene are SGHAT and FQNNGV. CDR3 protein: CASSLSGGPYNEQFF. CDR3 nucleotides: TGTGCCAGCAGCTTATCGGGGGGGCCCTACAATGAGCAGTTCTTC. The complete variable domain, with remaining parts taken from reference TRBV11-2 and TRBJ2-1, reads EAGVAQSPRYKIIEKRQSVAFWCNPISGHATLYWYQQILGQGPKLLIQFQNNGVVDDSQLPKDRFSAERLKGVDSTLKIQPAKLEDSAVYLCASSLSGGPYNEQFFGPGTRLTVL.

V and J are TRBV5-4 and TRBJ1-1, with TRBD1 matching 8 bases. Germline CDR1 is SGHNT and CDR2 is YYREEE (reference sequence). The CDR3 runs to 16 residues. V trimming: 4 bases; J trimming: 0 bases; junction bases outside the gene matches: 8. The CDR3 reads CASSPSWTGMNTEAFF. The CDR3 DNA reads TGTGCCAGCAGCCCTTCTTGGACAGGGATGAACACTGAAGCTTTCTTT. Drawing the rest from reference TRBV5-4 and TRBJ1-1, the complete variable domain is ETGVTQSPTHLIKTRGQQVTLRCSSQSGHNTVSWYQQALGQGPQFIFQYYREEENGRGNFPPRFSGLQFPNYSSELNVNALELDDSALYLCASSPSWTGMNTEAFFGQGTRLTVV.

This clone was seen a single time. This chain links TRBV15 with TRBJ1-2; no firm D call. Germline CDR1 is LNHNV and CDR2 is YYDKDF (reference sequence). Trimming left V 3 bases short and J 0 bases short, with 5 bases between. This CDR3 has 13 amino acids. CDR3 in DNA: TGTGCCACCAGCAGGGGCTCTAACTATGGCTACACCTTC. Translating it yields CATSRGSNYGYTF.

The J gene is TRBJ1-2, the V gene TRBV29-1, with 7 positions matching TRBD1. Germline-derived CDR1 and CDR2 are SQVTM and ANQGSEA. The J segment lost 0 bases and the V segment lost 7 bases, leaving 5 bases of the junction unmatched. The CDR3 has 13 residues. The CDR3 region has the DNA TGCAGCGCCGGGGACAGCGCTAACTATGGCTACACCTTC. Translation gives CSAGDSANYGYTF.